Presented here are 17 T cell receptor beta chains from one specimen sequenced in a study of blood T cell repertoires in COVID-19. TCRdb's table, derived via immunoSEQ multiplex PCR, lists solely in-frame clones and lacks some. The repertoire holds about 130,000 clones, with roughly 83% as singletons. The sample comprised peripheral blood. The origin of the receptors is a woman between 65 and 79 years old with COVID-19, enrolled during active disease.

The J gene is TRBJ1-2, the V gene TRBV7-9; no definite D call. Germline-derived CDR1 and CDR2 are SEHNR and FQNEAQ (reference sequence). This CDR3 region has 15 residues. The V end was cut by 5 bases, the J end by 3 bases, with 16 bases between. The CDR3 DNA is TGTGCCAGCAGCCTAAGGACTCATCGGGACTATGGCTACACCTTC. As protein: CASSLRTHRDYGYTF.

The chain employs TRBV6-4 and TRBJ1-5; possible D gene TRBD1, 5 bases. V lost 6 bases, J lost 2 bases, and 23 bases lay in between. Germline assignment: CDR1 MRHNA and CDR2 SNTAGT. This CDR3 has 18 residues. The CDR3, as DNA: TGTGCCAGCAGGAACCGGGACTTCTACACTGGGGGCAATCAGCCCCAGCATTTT. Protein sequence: CASRNRDFYTGGNQPQHF.

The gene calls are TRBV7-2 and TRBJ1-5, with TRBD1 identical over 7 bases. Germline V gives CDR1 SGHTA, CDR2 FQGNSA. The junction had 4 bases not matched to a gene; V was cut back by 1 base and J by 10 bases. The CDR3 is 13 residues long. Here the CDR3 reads CASSLGQGQPQHF. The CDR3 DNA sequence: TGTGCCAGCAGCTTAGGACAGGGACAACCCCAGCATTTT.

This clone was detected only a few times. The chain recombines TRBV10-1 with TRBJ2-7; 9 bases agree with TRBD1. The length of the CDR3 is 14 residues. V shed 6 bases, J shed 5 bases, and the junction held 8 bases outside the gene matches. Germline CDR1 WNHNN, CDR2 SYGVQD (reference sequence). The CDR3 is CASSLGRTGDEQYF. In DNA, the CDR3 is TGCGCCAGCAGCCTGGGACGGACAGGGGACGAGCAGTACTTC.

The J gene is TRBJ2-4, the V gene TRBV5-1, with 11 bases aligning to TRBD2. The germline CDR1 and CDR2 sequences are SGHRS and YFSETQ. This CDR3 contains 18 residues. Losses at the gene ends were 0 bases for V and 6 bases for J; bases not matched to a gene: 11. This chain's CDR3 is CASSLVSGASGGINIQYF. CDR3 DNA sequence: TGCGCCAGCAGCTTGGTTTCAGGGGCTAGCGGGGGGATAAACATTCAGTACTTC.

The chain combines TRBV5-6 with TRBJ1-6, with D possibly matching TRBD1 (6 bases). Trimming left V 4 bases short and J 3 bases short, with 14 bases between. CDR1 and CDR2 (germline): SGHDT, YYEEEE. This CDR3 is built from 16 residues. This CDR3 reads CASSPDGQSYNSPLHF. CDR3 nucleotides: TGTGCCAGCAGCCCGGACGGACAGAGCTATAATTCACCCCTCCACTTT.

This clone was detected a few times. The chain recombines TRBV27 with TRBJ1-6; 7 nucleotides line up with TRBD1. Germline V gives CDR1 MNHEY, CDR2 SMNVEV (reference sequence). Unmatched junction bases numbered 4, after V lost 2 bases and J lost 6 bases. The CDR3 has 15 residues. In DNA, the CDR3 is TGTGCCAGCAGTTTACCAGGGGGTGTTAATTCACCCCTCCACTTT. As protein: CASSLPGGVNSPLHF.

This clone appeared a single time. The chain's CDR3 is CASSPGGTNTGELFF. The CDR3 nucleotides read TGTGCCAGCAGCCCGGGGGGTACGAACACCGGGGAGCTGTTTTTT. The chain recombines TRBV4-2 with TRBJ2-2; 7 nucleotides align to TRBD2. J lost 0 bases, V lost 4 bases, and 2 bases had no gene match. The CDR3 totals 15 residues. The germline CDR1 and CDR2 sequences are LGHNA and YNFKEQ.

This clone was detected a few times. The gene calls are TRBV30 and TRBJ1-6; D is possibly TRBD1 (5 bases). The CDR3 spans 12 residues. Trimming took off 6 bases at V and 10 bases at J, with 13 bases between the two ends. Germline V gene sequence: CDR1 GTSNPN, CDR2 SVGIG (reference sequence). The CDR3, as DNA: TGTGCCTGCTCTGGTAGGGGATCACCCCTCCACTTT. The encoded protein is CACSGRGSPLHF.

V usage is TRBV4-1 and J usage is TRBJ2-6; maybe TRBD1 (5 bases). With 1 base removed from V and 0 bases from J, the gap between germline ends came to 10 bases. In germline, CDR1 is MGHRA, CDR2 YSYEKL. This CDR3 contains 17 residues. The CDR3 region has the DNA TGCGCCAGCAGCCAAGGAGACAGATTCTCTGGGGCCAACGTCCTGACTTTC. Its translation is CASSQGDRFSGANVLTF.

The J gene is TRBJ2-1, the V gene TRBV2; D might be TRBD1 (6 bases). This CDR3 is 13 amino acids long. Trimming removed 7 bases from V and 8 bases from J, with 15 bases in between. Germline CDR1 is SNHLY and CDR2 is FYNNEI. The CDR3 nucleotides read TGTGCCAGCACCGTGGACAGAGGAGATGAGCAGTTCTTC. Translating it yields CASTVDRGDEQFF. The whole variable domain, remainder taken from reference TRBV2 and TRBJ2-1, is EPEVTQTPSHQVTQMGQEVILRCVPISNHLYFYWYRQILGQKVEFLVSFYNNEISEKSEIFDDQFSVERPDGSNFTLKIRSTKLEDSAMYFCASTVDRGDEQFFGPGTRLTVL.

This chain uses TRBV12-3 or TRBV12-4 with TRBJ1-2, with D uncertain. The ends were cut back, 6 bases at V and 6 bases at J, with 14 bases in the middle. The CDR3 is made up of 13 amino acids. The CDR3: CASSRRVPDGYTF. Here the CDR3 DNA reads TGTGCCAGCAGCAGACGGGTCCCGGATGGCTACACCTTC.

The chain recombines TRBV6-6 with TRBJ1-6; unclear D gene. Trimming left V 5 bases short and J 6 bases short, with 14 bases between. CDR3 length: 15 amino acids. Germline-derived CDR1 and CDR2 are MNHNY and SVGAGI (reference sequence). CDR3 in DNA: TGTGCCAGCAGTGCCTCGATCGGAGTTAATTCACCCCTCCACTTT. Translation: CASSASIGVNSPLHF.

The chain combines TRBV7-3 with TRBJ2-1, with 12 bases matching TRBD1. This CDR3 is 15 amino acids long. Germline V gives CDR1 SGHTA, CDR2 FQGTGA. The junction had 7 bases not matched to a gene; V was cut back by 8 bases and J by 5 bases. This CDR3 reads CASAPGTGGHNEQFF. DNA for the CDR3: TGTGCCAGCGCGCCCGGGACAGGGGGCCACAATGAGCAGTTCTTC.

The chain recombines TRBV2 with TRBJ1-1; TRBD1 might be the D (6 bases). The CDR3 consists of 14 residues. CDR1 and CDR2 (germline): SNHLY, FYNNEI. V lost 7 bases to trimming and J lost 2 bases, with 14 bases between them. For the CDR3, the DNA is TGTGCCAGCAATCCCATGGGACAAAACACTGAAGCTTTCTTT. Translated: CASNPMGQNTEAFF. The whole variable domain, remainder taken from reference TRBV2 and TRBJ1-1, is EPEVTQTPSHQVTQMGQEVILRCVPISNHLYFYWYRQILGQKVEFLVSFYNNEISEKSEIFDDQFSVERPDGSNFTLKIRSTKLEDSAMYFCASNPMGQNTEAFFGQGTRLTVV.

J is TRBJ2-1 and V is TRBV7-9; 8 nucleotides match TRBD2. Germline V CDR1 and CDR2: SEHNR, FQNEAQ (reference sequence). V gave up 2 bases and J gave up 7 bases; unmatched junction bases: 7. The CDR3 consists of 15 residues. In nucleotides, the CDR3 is TGTGCCAGCAGCTTAAATGGCGGGGGGAGGAATGAGCAGTTCTTC. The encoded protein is CASSLNGGGRNEQFF.

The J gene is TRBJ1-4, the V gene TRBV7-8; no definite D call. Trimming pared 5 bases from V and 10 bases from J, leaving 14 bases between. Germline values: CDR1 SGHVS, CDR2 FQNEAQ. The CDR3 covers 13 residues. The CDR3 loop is CASSEASGGKLFF. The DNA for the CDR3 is TGTGCCAGCAGCGAAGCATCAGGTGGAAAACTGTTTTTT.